In its sample, the clone carrying this TCR beta chain was seen many times. This record comes from a study of Graves' ophthalmopathy and Graves' hyperthyroidism. The CDR3 consists of 13 residues. The trim removed 5 bases at V and 4 bases at J, leaving 5 bases unmatched. CDR1 is SNHLY and CDR2 is FYNNEI in the germline V gene. Researchers took RNA transcripts and amplified TCR beta CDR3 regions from them. First-round RT-PCR relied on HTBI primers, and a second-round multiplex PCR came next. MiXCR, run by TCRdb on the multiplex PCR reads, gives a single entry per CDR3 protein. Counted here are approximately 380,000 distinct CDR3 sequences, under 25% occurring once; the ten biggest clones make up roughly 3%.

The sample consisted of peripheral blood. This clonotype originated in a woman aged 18-29 years with stable Graves' hyperthyroidism. The genes are TRBV2 and TRBJ2-7, with TRBD2 matching over 7 bases. The CDR3 nucleotides are TGTGCCAGCAGTAGCGGGACGTCTTACGAGCAGTACTTC. This codes for CASSSGTSYEQYF.